The present T cell receptor (beta chain) was sequenced within a study of cytomegalovirus exposure and HLA in healthy donors. About the research overall: Of roughly 400 genotyped donors, 81% grouped in the Caucasian-associated ancestry cluster. Whole-study findings and limits: A link between a missense DCLRE1C variant and TCR beta V- and J-gene trimming emerged from a later analysis. Researchers reportedly found TCR beta sequences accurately predicted most subjects' HLA-A and HLA-B alleles.

Trimming took off 4 bases at V and 9 bases at J, with 23 bases between the two ends. This CDR3 has 16 amino acids. The V gene's germline CDR1 is MGHRA and CDR2 YSYEKL. It was healthy bone marrow donors who served as donors. Note on this clone: Its specificity is not known.

Vbeta (60) and Jbeta (13) primers were used in the PCR. Assay used: immunoSEQ multiplex PCR; TCRdb lists only in-frame clones, some missing. The data show roughly 150,000 clones, about 80% seen once. This chain joins TRBV4-1 and TRBJ2-3; D perhaps matches TRBD2 (7 bases). The sample consisted of PBMCs. This clonotype originated in a young man in good health and CMV-seropositive. CDR3 in amino acids: CASSPGPLSGDYTQYF. The CDR3 DNA follows: TGCGCCAGCAGCCCCGGACCCTTATCAGGGGACTACACGCAGTATTTT.